The clone carrying this TCR beta chain turned up a few times. This sample stems from a study of blood T cell repertoires in COVID-19. Enrolled through a virtual design, the participants were between roughly 18 and 95 years of age and came from approximately 25 US areas. The CDR3 sequence is 15 residues long. V shed 6 bases, J shed 0 bases, and the junction held 5 bases outside the gene matches. Germline-derived CDR1 and CDR2 are SNHLY and FYNNEI. Data came from immunoSEQ multiplex PCR; TCRdb stores just in-frame clones and leaves some out. The sample carries around 250,000 clones, approximately 83% recorded once.

The chain uses TRBV2 and TRBJ1-5, with 7 bases fitting TRBD1. The TCR sequence derives from a woman in her 50s who had recovered from COVID-19. Sequenced sample: PBMCs or T cells enriched from blood (not recorded which). In DNA form, the CDR3 reads TGTGCCAGCAGCCGGACAGGCTATAGCAATCAGCCCCAGCATTTT. Its protein is CASSRTGYSNQPQHF.